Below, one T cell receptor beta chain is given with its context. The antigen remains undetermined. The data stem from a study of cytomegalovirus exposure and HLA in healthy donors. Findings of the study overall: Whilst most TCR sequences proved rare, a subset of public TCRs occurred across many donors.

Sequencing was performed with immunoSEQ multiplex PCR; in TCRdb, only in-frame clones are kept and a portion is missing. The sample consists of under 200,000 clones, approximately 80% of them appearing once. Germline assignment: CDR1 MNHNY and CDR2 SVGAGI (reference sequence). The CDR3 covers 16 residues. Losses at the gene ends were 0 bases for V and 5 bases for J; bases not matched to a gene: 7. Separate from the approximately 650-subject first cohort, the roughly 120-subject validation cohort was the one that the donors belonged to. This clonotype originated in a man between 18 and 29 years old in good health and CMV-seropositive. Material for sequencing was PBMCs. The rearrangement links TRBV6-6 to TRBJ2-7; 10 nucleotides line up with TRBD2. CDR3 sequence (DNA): TGTGCCAGCAGTTACTCAGCGGGAGGGCCAAAGAACGAGCAGTACTTC. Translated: CASSYSAGGPKNEQYF.